The 10 T cell receptor beta chains in this list originate from one sample, sequenced in a study of OX40 agonist ivuxolimab in advanced cancers. Data came from immunoSEQ multiplex PCR; TCRdb stores just in-frame clones and leaves some out. Altogether tens of thousands of clones are present, more than 75% being singletons, with the ten largest covering approximately 23%. Sequencing was performed on CD4+ or CD8+ T cells sorted from blood, taken in a trial of the OX40 agonist ivuxolimab. These TCRs come from an adult with an advanced solid tumor such as melanoma, head and neck, liver or kidney cancer.

V and J are TRBV27 and TRBJ1-2; 8 bases fit TRBD1. The CDR3 is 15 amino acids. The germline V gene encodes CDR1 MNHEY and CDR2 SMNVEV (reference sequence). Trimming cost V 2 bases and J 8 bases; bases outside gene matches: 10. The CDR3 protein is CASSLNYLGQAGYTF. Here the CDR3 DNA reads TGTGCCAGCAGTTTAAATTATTTGGGACAGGCCGGCTACACCTTC.

This chain uses TRBV5-1 with TRBJ2-1; 9 nucleotides line up with TRBD1. CDR3 length equals 15 residues. With 4 bases clipped from V and 5 bases from J, the junction kept 7 bases outside the gene matches. Germline lookup yields CDR1 SGHRS and CDR2 YFSETQ. The chain's CDR3 is CASSPRTGEDNEQFF. CDR3 bases: TGCGCCAGCAGCCCTCGGACAGGGGAGGACAATGAGCAGTTCTTC.

This clone has just one count. V gene TRBV27 combines with J gene TRBJ2-7; perhaps TRBD1 as D (6 bases). The CDR3 is 14 residues long. CDR1 MNHEY and CDR2 SMNVEV come from the germline V gene (reference sequence). Trimming stripped 2 bases from V and 4 bases from J, with 12 bases between. The CDR3, as DNA: TGTGCCAGCAGTTTAAGAGGACAGTCTTACGAGCAGTACTTC. As protein: CASSLRGQSYEQYF.

This chain connects TRBV5-5 to TRBJ2-1; 8 nucleotides align to TRBD1. Germline CDR1 SGHKS, CDR2 YYEKEE (reference sequence). The CDR3 is 16 residues long. Trimming at V came to 0 bases and at J to 5 bases, leaving 7 bases not matched to a gene. The CDR3 sequence is CASSLVARQGNNEQFF. The CDR3 nucleotides are TGTGCCAGCAGCTTGGTTGCTCGACAGGGGAACAATGAGCAGTTCTTC.

The rearrangement joins TRBV27 to TRBJ2-5; D remains unclear. The CDR3 is 14 residues long. Trimming removed 5 bases from V and 1 base from J, with 11 bases in between. CDR1 and CDR2 (germline): MNHEY, SMNVEV (reference sequence). The chain's CDR3 is CASSRWASQETQYF. The CDR3 DNA sequence: TGTGCCAGCAGTCGCTGGGCCTCCCAAGAGACCCAGTACTTC.

A remark on this clone: The missing conserved phenylalanine or tryptophan at the end of this CDR3 makes a read error likely. The limits of the CDR3 on the DNA are not certain, so only TCRdb's listed CDR3 is given. The chain joins TRBV27 to TRBJ2-2; TRBD2 is taken as the D call from the table, unchecked against the DNA. In germline, CDR1 is MNHEY, CDR2 SMNVEV (reference sequence). The CDR3 has 11 residues if both end residues are counted. CDR3 amino acids: CASSPPGPPWV.

Points on this clone: The same CDR3 can be traced to other DNA sequences in this sample. The rearrangement links TRBV7-2 to TRBJ1-1; the D gene is possibly TRBD1 (6 bases). This CDR3 has 14 residues. The germline V gene has CDR1 SGHTA and CDR2 FQGNSA. The V end lost 3 bases, the J end lost 1 base, and 9 bases lay between the germline ends. Here the CDR3 reads CASSFGGTNTEAFF. As DNA, the CDR3 is TGTGCCAGCAGCTTCGGGGGCACGAACACTGAAGCTTTCTTT.

The J gene is TRBJ1-2, the V gene TRBV13; 11 nucleotides match TRBD1. Germline CDR1 and CDR2: PRHDT and FYEKMQ (reference sequence). V was clipped by 5 bases and J by 0 bases; unmatched bases: 11. There are 18 residues in the CDR3. The CDR3 sequence is CASSPLRDRGSSNYGYTF. As DNA, the CDR3 is TGTGCCAGCAGCCCCCTCCGGGACAGGGGGAGTTCTAACTATGGCTACACCTTC.

The chain couples TRBV19 to TRBJ2-1, with 8 bases that match TRBD1. The germline gives CDR1 LNHDA, CDR2 SQIVND (reference sequence). V dropped 5 bases and J dropped 4; count of bases not matched to a gene: 7. The CDR3 totals 15 residues. The CDR3 DNA follows: TGTGCCAGTAGTTTTCGACAGGGGCGGTACAATGAGCAGTTCTTC. This sequence encodes CASSFRQGRYNEQFF.

The chain joins TRBV5-1 to TRBJ2-3; 10 positions agree with TRBD2. The CDR3 contains 18 residues. In germline, CDR1 is SGHRS, CDR2 YFSETQ. Trimming took 9 bases from V and 2 from J; bases not matched to a gene: 18. Written as DNA, the CDR3 is TGCGCCAACGCTCGGAGCGGGGGGGCTGCATTTTCCACAGATACGCAGTATTTT. Its protein is CANARSGGAAFSTDTQYF.